Sequencing of this T cell receptor beta chain was carried out in a study of shared clonotypes between healthy human individuals. Libraries were prepared by immunoSEQ multiplex PCR; TCRdb keeps only in-frame clonotypes and omits some of them. The table shows fewer than 1 million clones, with roughly 96% occurring only once. Only CD45RO-negative cells positively selected for CCR7 counted as naive CD8 cells, so terminally differentiated effector memory CD45RA+ cells were excluded. Trimming cost V 0 bases and J 3 bases; bases outside gene matches: 13. This CDR3 is 20 amino acids long. The receptor's source is a man aged 30-40 years in good health. This sequence joins TRBV23-1 and TRBJ2-7, with TRBD2 matching over 14 bases. TRBV23-1 is sorted into the ORF group, with uncertain function. Sequencing was performed on naive CD8+ T cells sorted from blood. CDR3 bases: TGCGCCAGCAGTCAATCGGGGACAGGGGGACTAGCGGGAGCTCTCTACGAGCAGTACTTC. Its protein is CASSQSGTGGLAGALYEQYF.